This T cell receptor (beta chain) was recovered during a study of shared clonotypes between healthy human individuals. From germline, CDR1 is LNHDA and CDR2 SQIVND (reference sequence). V lost 5 bases to trimming and J lost 7 bases; unmatched junction nucleotides: 5. The CDR3 loop spans 13 amino acids. TCRdb's table, derived via immunoSEQ multiplex PCR, lists solely in-frame clones and lacks some. Of roughly 2 million clones in the sample, 90% to 95% are singletons; the top ten hold under 0.15%. V and J are TRBV19 and TRBJ2-7; TRBD1 matches at 10 bases. The sequenced sample consisted of naive CD4+ T cells sorted from blood. Specified subset: CD45RA+ positively selected. The origin of this receptor is a man between 18 and 29 years old in good health. The DNA of the CDR3 is TGTGCCAGTAGTCTCGACAGGGGGCTTGAGCAGTACTTC. Encoded protein: CASSLDRGLEQYF.